These T cell receptor beta chains were read from a single sample in a study of cytomegalovirus exposure and HLA in healthy donors. Repertoires were generated with immunoSEQ multiplex PCR, while TCRdb's copy carries only in-frame clones and drops some. The data show around 160,000 clones, 77% seen once. Sequenced: PBMCs. These receptors were taken from a man aged 45 to 65 in good health and CMV-seropositive. CDR3s include the opening cysteine and the closing phenylalanine or tryptophan. The D gene is left open where the match is weak. Expanded clones are given a class, and other clones once, few, many or no size at all.

v_call	j_call	clone_size	d_call	cdr3_aa	cdr3_nt
TRBV7-6	TRBJ2-7	once	TRBD1	CASSLETGASYEQYF	TGTGCCAGCAGCTTAGAGACAGGGGCCTCCTACGAGCAGTACTTC
TRBV10-3	TRBJ1-1	few	.	CAISAGTSGGTEAFF	TGTGCCATCAGTGCTGGGACATCCGGGGGGACTGAAGCTTTCTTT
TRBV30	TRBJ2-3	.	TRBD2	CAWSVGGGTGDTQYF	TGTGCCTGGAGTGTTGGCGGGGGGACGGGAGATACGCAGTATTTT
TRBV28	TRBJ2-1	.	.	CASRENRALYNEQFF	TGTGCCAGCAGGGAGAACAGGGCCCTTTACAATGAGCAGTTCTTC
TRBV4-1	TRBJ1-2	.	.	CASSQVPGPHYGYTF	TGCGCCAGCAGCCAAGTTCCAGGGCCCCACTATGGCTACACCTTC
TRBV18	TRBJ1-1	.	.	CASSRSGELNTEAFF	TGTGCCAGCTCACGCTCAGGGGAATTGAACACTGAAGCTTTCTTT
TRBV5-1	TRBJ2-5	.	.	CASSLGGYQETQYF	TGCGCCAGCAGCTTGGGAGGATACCAAGAGACCCAGTACTTC
TRBV4-3	TRBJ2-3	.	TRBD2	CASSQALAGGSTDTQYF	TGCGCCAGCAGCCAAGCCTTAGCGGGGGGGAGCACAGATACGCAGTATTTT
TRBV7-8	TRBJ2-1	few	TRBD2	CASSLGTSGVPSYNEQFF	TGTGCCAGCAGCTTAGGGACTAGCGGGGTCCCCAGCTACAATGAGCAGTTCTTC
TRBV4-1	TRBJ1-6	.	.	CASSQARQTNSPLHF	TGCGCCAGCAGCCAGGCTCGACAGACCAATTCACCCCTCCACTTT
TRBV4-1	TRBJ2-1	.	TRBD1	CASSQGDRGGYEQFF	TGCGCCAGCAGCCAAGGGGACAGGGGTGGATATGAGCAGTTCTTC
TRBV10-3	TRBJ1-1	.	.	CAIREKWTVVGRDTEAFF	TGTGCCATCAGGGAAAAATGGACAGTCGTTGGGAGGGACACTGAAGCTTTCTTT
TRBV7-7	TRBJ2-1	.	TRBD2	CASSLALPSTSGGAYEQFF	TGTGCTAGCAGCTTAGCGCTGCCCTCGACTAGCGGGGGGGCCTATGAGCAGTTCTTC
TRBV18	TRBJ1-1	.	.	CASSPTGGEAFF	TGTGCCAGCTCACCCACGGGGGGTGAAGCTTTCTTT
TRBV19	TRBJ2-1	.	.	CASSIGLRAHYNEQFF	TGTGCCAGTAGTATAGGTCTCAGGGCCCACTACAATGAGCAGTTCTTC
TRBV5-4	TRBJ1-5	.	.	CASSLSGRQPQHF	TGTGCCAGCAGCTTGAGTGGGCGTCAGCCCCAGCATTTT
TRBV4-2	TRBJ2-1	.	.	CASSQDPGDPPSEQFF	TGTGCCAGCAGCCAGGACCCGGGGGACCCGCCGAGCGAGCAGTTCTTC
TRBV9	TRBJ2-3	.	TRBD2	CASGTSGGADTQYF	TGTGCCAGCGGGACTAGCGGGGGGGCAGATACGCAGTATTTT
TRBV18	TRBJ1-4	few	TRBD1	CASSPSQGGYEKLFF	TGTGCCAGCTCACCATCCCAGGGGGGCTATGAAAAACTGTTTTTT
TRBV7-7	TRBJ2-1	.	TRBD1	CASSLGQGSSYNEQFF	TGTGCCAGCAGCTTAGGACAGGGTAGCTCCTACAATGAGCAGTTCTTC
TRBV15	TRBJ2-7	once	TRBD1	CATSRETGTGTYEQYF	TGTGCCACCAGCAGAGAAACCGGGACAGGGACCTACGAGCAGTACTTC
TRBV27	TRBJ2-2	.	TRBD1	CASSLFGTANTGELFF	TGTGCCAGCAGTTTATTCGGGACAGCGAACACCGGGGAGCTGTTTTTT
TRBV4-2	TRBJ1-3	once	.	CASSQEVRGGNAIYF	TGTGCCAGCAGCCAAGAAGTCAGGGGCGGAAACGCCATATATTTT
TRBV11-2	TRBJ2-7	.	TRBD1	CASSLAYSGQGNSYEQYF	TGTGCCAGCAGCTTAGCGTATTCGGGACAGGGAAACTCCTACGAGCAGTACTTC
TRBV29-1	TRBJ2-7	.	.	CSVQWQYEQYF	TGCAGCGTCCAGTGGCAATACGAGCAGTACTTC
TRBV7-2	TRBJ2-7	.	.	CASSLAGTFGEQYF	TGTGCCAGCAGCTTAGCAGGGACTTTTGGCGAGCAGTACTTC
TRBV7-6	TRBJ1-5	.	TRBD1	CASSLGDRGNQPQHF	TGTGCCAGCAGCTTAGGCGACAGGGGCAATCAGCCCCAGCATTTT
TRBV5-4	TRBJ2-7	few	TRBD2	CASSLVGRGNEQYF	TGTGCCAGCAGCTTGGTAGGGAGGGGTAACGAGCAGTACTTC
TRBV27	TRBJ2-1	.	TRBD2	CASSFSGGHYNEQFF	TGTGCCAGCAGTTTCAGCGGGGGCCACTACAATGAGCAGTTCTTC
TRBV6-4	TRBJ2-6	.	.	CASSEGGTGANVLTF	TGTGCCAGCAGTGAAGGGGGTACTGGGGCCAACGTCCTGACTTTC
TRBV10-3	TRBJ2-7	.	TRBD2	CAISGTSGGHSYEQYF	TGTGCCATCAGTGGGACTAGCGGGGGGCACTCCTACGAGCAGTACTTC
TRBV5-4	TRBJ1-3	.	.	CASSPQGNGNTIYF	TGTGCCAGCAGCCCGCAGGGGAATGGAAACACCATATATTTT
TRBV4-2	TRBJ2-1	.	TRBD1	CASSPGAGGLNEQFF	TGTGCCAGCAGCCCCGGGGCAGGGGGTCTCAATGAACAGTTCTTC
TRBV5-6	TRBJ1-2	.	TRBD1	CASSFLGQGIYGYTF	TGTGCCAGCAGCTTCCTTGGACAGGGAATCTATGGCTACACCTTC
TRBV6-5	TRBJ1-1	.	.	CASTKTALNTEAFF	TGTGCCAGCACTAAGACAGCCTTGAACACTGAAGCTTTCTTT
TRBV12-1	TRBJ1-1	few	.	CASSFGQGSTEAFF	.
TRBV5-5	TRBJ2-1	.	TRBD2	CASSSTSGGGNEQFF	TGTGCCAGCAGCTCCACTAGCGGGGGGGGGAATGAGCAGTTCTTC
TRBV7-8	TRBJ2-5	.	.	CASSPLETQYF	TGTGCCAGCAGCCCCCTAGAGACCCAGTACTTC
TRBV7-7	TRBJ1-1	few	.	CASSLEVQEGTEAFF	TGTGCCAGCAGCTTAGAAGTCCAGGAGGGGACTGAAGCTTTCTTT
TRBV30	TRBJ1-2	.	.	CARRSGGTPSGYTF	TGTGCACGAAGGTCCGGAGGGACTCCTTCTGGCTACACCTTC
TRBV7-6	TRBJ1-1	.	TRBD1	CASSPWDRALTEAFF	TGTGCCAGCAGCCCCTGGGACAGGGCACTCACTGAAGCTTTCTTT
TRBV7-3	TRBJ1-2	.	TRBD1	CASSLTAGGDGYTF	TGTGCCAGCAGCTTAACGGCAGGGGGCGATGGCTACACCTTC
TRBV9	TRBJ1-1	.	.	CASSVSRGVDTEAFF	TGTGCCAGCAGCGTCTCCCGGGGGGTGGACACTGAAGCTTTCTTT
TRBV11-3	TRBJ2-1	.	TRBD2	CASRTRPGTSGGNEQFF	TGTGCCAGCAGAACCCGTCCCGGGACTAGCGGGGGCAATGAGCAGTTCTTC
TRBV14	TRBJ2-2	once	.	CASSPSGRGFANTGELFF	TGTGCCAGCAGCCCCTCCGGAAGGGGGTTCGCGAACACCGGGGAGCTGTTTTTT
TRBV6-6	TRBJ1-1	.	.	CASNPGVNTEAFF	TGTGCCAGCAACCCAGGGGTGAACACTGAAGCTTTCTTT
TRBV13	TRBJ2-7	.	TRBD2	CASSSSGGASYEQYF	TGTGCCAGCAGCAGCAGCGGGGGGGCCTCCTACGAGCAGTACTTC